The source of this TCR beta chain is a study of blood T cells in healthy people across ages. No fewer than 5.5 micrograms of total RNA were isolated from every sample. Germline V gene lookup returns CDR1 SGHVS and CDR2 FQNEAQ. This CDR3 is built from 15 residues. The ends were cut back, 0 bases at V and 4 bases at J, with 12 bases in the middle. A second PCR, run for about 7 to 11 cycles, used a sample-barcoded 5' primer plus a J-beta primer mix. TCRdb ran MiXCR on the 5' RACE reads and lists one entry per CDR3 protein. The sample lists 920,000 or so distinct CDR3 sequences, over 35% occurring once. Whole-study results and caveats: Percentage of naive T cells showed a strong correlation with TCR beta diversity. Roughly linear declines in TCR beta diversity per million T cells occurred with age.

In the case of this clonotype: Antigen specificity is unknown.

The specimen sequenced was blood. The chain carries TRBV7-8 and TRBJ1-2, with unresolved D. The sequence was obtained from a woman aged 60-75 years in good health. The CDR3 sequence: CASSLAPGDSYGYTF. Here the CDR3 DNA reads TGTGCCAGCAGCTTAGCTCCGGGAGATTCCTATGGCTACACCTTC.